A selection of T cell receptor beta chains follows, all from one sample in a study of monozygotic twins with inflammatory bowel disease. TCRdb reworked the 5' RACE reads into one entry per CDR3 protein, no DNA. The sample data list more than 300,000 distinct CDR3 sequences. The specimen sequenced was blood. The source of these receptors is a human donor with ulcerative colitis or Crohn's disease, or a healthy co-twin of an affected twin (not recorded which). The CDR3 runs from the conserved cysteine through the conserved F or W.

TRBJ2-3 TRBV5-4 CASGASLNTDTQYF
TRBJ2-3 TRBV7-2 CASSSTQRELADTQYF
TRBJ1-5 TRBV20-1 CSARFGTGVQPQHF
TRBJ2-4 TRBV12-3/TRBV12-4 CASSLQGGKNIQYF
TRBJ2-1 TRBV5-1 CASSLFLSRYLTSPQYNEQFF
TRBJ1-1 TRBV29-1 CSAIGTPEAFF
TRBJ2-3 TRBV14 CASSQGPVGGPTDTQYF
TRBJ2-1 TRBV6-6 CASSIGTSLNEQYF
TRBJ2-6 TRBV29-1 CSVGSNSGANVLTF
TRBJ2-5 TRBV12-3/TRBV12-4 CASSLLGLAGGLQETQYF
TRBJ2-5 TRBV7-2 CASSVSGLETQYF
TRBJ1-1 TRBV7-9 CASSLSSNLNTEAFF
TRBJ2-5 TRBV20-1 CSAHYGDLRPKTQYF
TRBJ2-5 TRBV7-2 CASSSSWTVQETQYF
TRBJ1-2 TRBV6-1 CACHVPGNFGYTF
TRBJ2-6 TRBV4-3 CASSQAFPRGDVLTF
TRBJ2-3 TRBV7-3 CASGQGKLSTDTQYF
TRBJ2-6 TRBV28 CASRRFGANVLTF
TRBJ2-5 TRBV27 CASSGTSPETQYF
TRBJ2-5 TRBV29-1 CSVNDGKETQYF
TRBJ2-7 TRBV18 CASSRDSSEQYF
TRBJ1-1 TRBV20-1 CSATYSTGPEAFF
TRBJ2-3 TRBV5-1 CASSLDPAGSGTDTQYF
TRBJ2-7 TRBV20-1 CSLGTGVDEQYF
TRBJ2-1 TRBV20-1 CSARAPANSYNEQFF
TRBJ2-7 TRBV11-1 CASSPDTGNEQYF
TRBJ2-7 TRBV5-1 CASSWNLAADEQYF
TRBJ2-1 TRBV28 CASSLTLAGGSYNEQFF
TRBJ2-6 TRBV7-8 CASSQLILLTGANVLTF
TRBJ2-7 TRBV3-1 CASSQIRLAGMNEQYF
TRBJ2-2 TRBV11-2 CASSLLGSGRTDTGELFF
TRBJ2-2 TRBV25-1 CASRDRGAGELFF
TRBJ2-7 TRBV12-3/TRBV12-4 CASSPQVGGGSYEQYF
TRBJ2-2 TRBV27 CASRPSGENTGELFF
TRBJ1-2 TRBV6-5 CASSSGGNGYTF
TRBJ2-7 TRBV28 CASTSHREHEQYF
TRBJ2-5 TRBV7-9 CASSKEARGSVTETQYF
TRBJ1-1 TRBV6-5 CASSYPVTANTEAFF
TRBJ2-3 TRBV12-3/TRBV12-4 CASLGSGVGDTQYF
TRBJ2-2 TRBV9 CASRSGDYLTGELFF
TRBJ1-2 TRBV28 CASTPGAGYTF
TRBJ2-2 TRBV19 CASRKQGTAGELFF
TRBJ2-5 TRBV5-1 CASSVDTQETQYF
TRBJ2-1 TRBV20-1 CSAGGTGTGSYNEQFF
TRBJ1-2 TRBV27 CASSFDGLLPYGYTF
TRBJ2-1 TRBV19 CASARTGDEQFF
TRBJ2-7 TRBV28 CASSFTSGRLGEQYF
TRBJ1-3 TRBV7-2 CASSLGRSGNTIYF
TRBJ2-3 TRBV24-1 CATSDLTGVSTDTQYF
TRBJ1-2 TRBV20-1 CSAREQGGPNYGYTF
TRBJ2-7 TRBV20-1 CSARGEGATYEQYF
TRBJ2-7 TRBV28 CASRGGRIYEQYF
TRBJ2-7 TRBV9 CASSVGLPGGDEQYF
TRBJ2-7 TRBV5-6 CASRGQNPYEQYF
TRBJ1-2 TRBV18 CASSPDILYGYTF
TRBJ1-6 TRBV20-1 CSARDPQSNSPLHF
TRBJ1-1 TRBV6-2/TRBV6-3 CASSYTRGPTEAFF
TRBJ1-1 TRBV5-1 CASSPEGGITEAFF
TRBJ1-3 TRBV19 CASSTRTGTGNTIYF